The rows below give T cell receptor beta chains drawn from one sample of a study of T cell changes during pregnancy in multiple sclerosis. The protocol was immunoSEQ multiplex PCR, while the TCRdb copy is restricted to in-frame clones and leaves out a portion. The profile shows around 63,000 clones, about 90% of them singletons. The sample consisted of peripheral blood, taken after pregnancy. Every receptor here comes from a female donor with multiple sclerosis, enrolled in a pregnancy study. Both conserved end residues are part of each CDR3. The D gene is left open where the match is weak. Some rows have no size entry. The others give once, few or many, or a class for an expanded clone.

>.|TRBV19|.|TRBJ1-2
CASSIDREGYGYTF
TGTGCCAGTAGTATAGATCGGGAGGGCTATGGCTACACCTTC
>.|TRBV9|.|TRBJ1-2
CASSVGSEDGYTF
TGTGCCAGCAGCGTAGGTAGCGAGGATGGCTACACCTTC
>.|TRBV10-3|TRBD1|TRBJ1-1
CAISRDRDTEAFF
TGTGCCATCAGTAGGGACAGGGACACTGAAGCTTTCTTT
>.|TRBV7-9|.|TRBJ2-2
CASSPMSEESTGELFF
TGTGCCAGCAGCCCAATGAGCGAAGAGTCCACCGGGGAGCTGTTTTTT
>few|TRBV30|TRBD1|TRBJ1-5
CAWSVGQGAEPQHF
TGTGCCTGGAGTGTGGGTCAGGGGGCTGAGCCCCAGCATTTT
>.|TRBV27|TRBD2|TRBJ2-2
CASSASGLAGSGELFF
TGTGCCAGCAGTGCCTCGGGACTAGCGGGATCCGGGGAGCTGTTTTTT
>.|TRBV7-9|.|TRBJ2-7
CASSFGDEQYF
TGTGCCAGCAGCTTCGGTGACGAGCAGTACTTC
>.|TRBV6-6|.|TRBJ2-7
CASSYGPLSHEQYF
TGTGCCAGCAGTTACGGGCCTCTCTCCCACGAGCAGTACTTC
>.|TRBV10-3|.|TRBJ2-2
CAISESRGLTTGELFF
TGTGCCATCAGTGAGTCAAGGGGACTCACTACCGGGGAGCTGTTTTTT
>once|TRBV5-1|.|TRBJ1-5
CASSLEGVDPFSQPQHF
TGCGCCAGCAGCTTGGAAGGGGTGGACCCCTTCTCCCAGCCCCAGCATTTT
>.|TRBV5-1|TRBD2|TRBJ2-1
CASSSGTSDDNEQFF
TGCGCCAGCAGCAGCGGGACTAGCGATGACAATGAGCAGTTCTTC
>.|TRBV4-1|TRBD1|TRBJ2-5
CASSQGTGVQETQYF
TGCGCCAGCAGCCAAGGGACAGGGGTTCAAGAGACCCAGTACTTC
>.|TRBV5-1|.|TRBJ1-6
CASSTARDNSPLHF
TGCGCCAGCTCCACCGCCAGGGATAATTCACCCCTCCACTTT
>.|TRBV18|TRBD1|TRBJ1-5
CASSLGQGNQPQHF
TGTGCCAGCTCACTGGGACAGGGCAACCAGCCCCAGCATTTT
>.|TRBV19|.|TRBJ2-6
CASSIQGDTGANVLTF
TGTGCCAGTAGTATACAAGGGGACACTGGGGCCAACGTCCTGACTTTC
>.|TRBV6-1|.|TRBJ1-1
CASRKGRGVLSEAFF
TGTGCCAGCAGGAAGGGGAGGGGCGTTCTTTCTGAAGCTTTCTTT
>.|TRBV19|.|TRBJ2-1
CASSYLGKERVQFF
TGTGCCAGTAGTTATCTCGGGAAGGAGAGGGTGCAGTTCTTC
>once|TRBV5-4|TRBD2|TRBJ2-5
CASSSGLAGGGETQYF
TGTGCCAGCAGCTCGGGACTAGCGGGAGGCGGGGAGACCCAGTACTTC
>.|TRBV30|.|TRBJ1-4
CAWSVSRNEKLFF
TGTGCCTGGAGTGTCTCCCGTAATGAAAAACTGTTTTTT
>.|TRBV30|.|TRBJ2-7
CAWDRGKTGEQYF
TGTGCCTGGGACCGGGGGAAAACGGGCGAGCAGTACTTC
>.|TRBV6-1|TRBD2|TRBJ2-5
CASMPSGRDQETQYF
TGTGCCAGCATGCCTAGCGGGAGGGACCAAGAGACCCAGTACTTC
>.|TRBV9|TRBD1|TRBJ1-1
CASSPGQGVNTEAFF
TGTGCCAGCAGCCCCGGACAGGGAGTGAACACTGAAGCTTTCTTT
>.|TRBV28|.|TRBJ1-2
CASWRLYYGYTF
TGTGCCAGCTGGCGGCTCTACTATGGCTACACCTTC
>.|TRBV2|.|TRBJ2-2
CASSGRAGNTGELFF
TGTGCCAGCAGTGGCAGGGCAGGGAACACCGGGGAGCTGTTTTTT
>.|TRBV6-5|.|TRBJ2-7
CASSTERGRPYEQYF
TGTGCCAGCAGTACTGAACGGGGGAGACCCTACGAGCAGTACTTC
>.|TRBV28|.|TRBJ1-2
CGSSPGYGGYTF
TGTGGAAGCTCCCCAGGGTACGGTGGCTACACCTTC
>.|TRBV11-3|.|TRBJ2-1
CASSLDGGSYNEQFF
TGTGCCAGCAGCTTAGATGGGGGGTCCTACAATGAGCAGTTCTTC